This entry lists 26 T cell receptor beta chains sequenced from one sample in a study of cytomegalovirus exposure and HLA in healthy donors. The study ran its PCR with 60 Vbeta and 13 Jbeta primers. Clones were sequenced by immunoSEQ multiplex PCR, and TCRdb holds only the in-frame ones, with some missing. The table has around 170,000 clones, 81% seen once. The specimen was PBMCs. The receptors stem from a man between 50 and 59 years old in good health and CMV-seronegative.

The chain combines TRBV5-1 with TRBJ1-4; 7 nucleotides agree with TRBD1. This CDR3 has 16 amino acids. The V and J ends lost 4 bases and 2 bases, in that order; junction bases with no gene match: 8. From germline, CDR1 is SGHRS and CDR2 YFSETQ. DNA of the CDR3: TGCGCCAGCAGCCGAGCGGGGGACAGTACTAATGAAAAACTGTTTTTT. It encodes CASSRAGDSTNEKLFF.

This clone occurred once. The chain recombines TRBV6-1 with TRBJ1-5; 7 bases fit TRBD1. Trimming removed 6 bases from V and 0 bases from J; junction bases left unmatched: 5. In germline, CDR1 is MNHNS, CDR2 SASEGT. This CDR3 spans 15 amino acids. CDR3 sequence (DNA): TGTGCCAGCAGCTCCGGGACAGTTAGCAATCAGCCCCAGCATTTT. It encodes CASSSGTVSNQPQHF.

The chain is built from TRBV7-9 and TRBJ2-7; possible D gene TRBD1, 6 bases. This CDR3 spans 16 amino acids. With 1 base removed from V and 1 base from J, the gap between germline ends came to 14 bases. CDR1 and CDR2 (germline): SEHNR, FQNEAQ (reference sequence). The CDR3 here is CASSLGTDSPSYEQYF. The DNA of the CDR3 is TGTGCCAGCAGCTTAGGGACAGATTCTCCTTCCTACGAGCAGTACTTC.

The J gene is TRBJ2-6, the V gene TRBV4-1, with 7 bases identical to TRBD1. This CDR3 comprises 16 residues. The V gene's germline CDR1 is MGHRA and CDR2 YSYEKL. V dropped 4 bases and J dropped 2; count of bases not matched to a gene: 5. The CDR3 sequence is CASSLGTATGANVLTF. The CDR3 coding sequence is TGCGCCAGCAGCCTAGGGACAGCTACTGGGGCCAACGTCCTGACTTTC.

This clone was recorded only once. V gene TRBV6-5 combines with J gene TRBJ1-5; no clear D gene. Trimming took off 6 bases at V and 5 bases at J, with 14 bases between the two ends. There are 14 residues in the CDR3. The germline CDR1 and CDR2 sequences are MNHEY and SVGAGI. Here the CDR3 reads CASSRLRGDQPQHF. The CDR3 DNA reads TGTGCCAGCAGCCGACTTCGCGGGGATCAGCCCCAGCATTTT.

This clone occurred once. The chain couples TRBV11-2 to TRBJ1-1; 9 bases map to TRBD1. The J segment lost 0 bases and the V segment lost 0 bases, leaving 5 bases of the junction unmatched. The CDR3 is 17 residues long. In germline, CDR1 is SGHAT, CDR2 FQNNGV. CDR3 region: CASSLEGQGTMNTEAFF. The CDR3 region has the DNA TGTGCCAGCAGCTTAGAGGGACAGGGCACCATGAACACTGAAGCTTTCTTT. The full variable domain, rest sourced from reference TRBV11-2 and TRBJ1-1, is EAGVAQSPRYKIIEKRQSVAFWCNPISGHATLYWYQQILGQGPKLLIQFQNNGVVDDSQLPKDRFSAERLKGVDSTLKIQPAKLEDSAVYLCASSLEGQGTMNTEAFFGQGTRLTVV.

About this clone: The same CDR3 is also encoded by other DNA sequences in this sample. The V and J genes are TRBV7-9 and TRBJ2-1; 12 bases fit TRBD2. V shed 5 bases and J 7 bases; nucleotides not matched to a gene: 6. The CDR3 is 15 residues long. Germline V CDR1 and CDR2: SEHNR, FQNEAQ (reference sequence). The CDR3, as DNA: TGTGCCAGCAGCGTGACTAGCGGGGGCGCGAATGAGCAGTTCTTC. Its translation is CASSVTSGGANEQFF.

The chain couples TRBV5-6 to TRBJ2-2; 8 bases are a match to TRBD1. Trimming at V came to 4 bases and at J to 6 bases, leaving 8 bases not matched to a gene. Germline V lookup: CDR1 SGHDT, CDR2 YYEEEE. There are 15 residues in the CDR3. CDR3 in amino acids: CASSARTGLAGELFF. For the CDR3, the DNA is TGTGCCAGCAGCGCCAGGACAGGGCTGGCCGGGGAGCTGTTTTTT.

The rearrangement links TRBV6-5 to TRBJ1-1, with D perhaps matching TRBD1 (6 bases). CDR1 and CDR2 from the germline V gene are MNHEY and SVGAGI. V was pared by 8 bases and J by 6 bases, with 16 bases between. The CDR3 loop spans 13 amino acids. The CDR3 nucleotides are TGTGCCAGCCCGGGACACTGGTGGGCTGAAGCTTTCTTT. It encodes CASPGHWWAEAFF.

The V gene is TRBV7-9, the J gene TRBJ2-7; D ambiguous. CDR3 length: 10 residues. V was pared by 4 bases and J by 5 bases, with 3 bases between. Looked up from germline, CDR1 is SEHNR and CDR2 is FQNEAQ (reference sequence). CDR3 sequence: CASSSNEQYF. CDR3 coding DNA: TGTGCCAGCAGCTCTAACGAGCAGTACTTC.

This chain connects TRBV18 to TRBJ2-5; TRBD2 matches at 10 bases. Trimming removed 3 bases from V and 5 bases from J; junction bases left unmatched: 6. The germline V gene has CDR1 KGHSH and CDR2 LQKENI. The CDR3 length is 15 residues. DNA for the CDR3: TGTGCCAGCTCACCCCTAGCGGGGGCAGGGGAGACCCAGTACTTC. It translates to CASSPLAGAGETQYF.

The CDR3 DNA follows: TGTGCTAGTGGTCCCGGCGGTGGGGCCAACGTCCTGACTTTC. The encoded protein is CASGPGGGANVLTF. The chain uses TRBV12-5 and TRBJ2-6; D gene ambiguous. V gave up 5 bases and J gave up 3 bases, with 8 bases separating them. The V gene's germline CDR1 is LGHNT and CDR2 FRNRAP. The CDR3 consists of 14 residues.

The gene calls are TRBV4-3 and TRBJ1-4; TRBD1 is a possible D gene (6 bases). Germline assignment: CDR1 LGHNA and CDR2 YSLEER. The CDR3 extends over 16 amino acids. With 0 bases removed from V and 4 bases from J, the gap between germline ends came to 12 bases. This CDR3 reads CASSQDPTGSNEKLFF. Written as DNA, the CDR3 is TGCGCCAGCAGCCAAGATCCTACAGGGAGTAATGAAAAACTGTTTTTT.

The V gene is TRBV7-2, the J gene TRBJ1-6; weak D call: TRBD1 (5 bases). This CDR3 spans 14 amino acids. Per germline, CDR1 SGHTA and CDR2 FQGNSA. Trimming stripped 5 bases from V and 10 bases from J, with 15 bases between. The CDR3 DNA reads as TGTGCCAGCAGCATAAGGGGAGGAGGGTCACCCCTCCACTTT. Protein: CASSIRGGGSPLHF.

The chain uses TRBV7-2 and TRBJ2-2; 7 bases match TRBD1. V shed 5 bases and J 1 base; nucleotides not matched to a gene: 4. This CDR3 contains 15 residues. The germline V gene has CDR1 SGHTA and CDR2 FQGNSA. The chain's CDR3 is CASSTYRGNTGELFF. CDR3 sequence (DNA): TGTGCCAGCAGCACATACAGGGGGAACACCGGGGAGCTGTTTTTT.

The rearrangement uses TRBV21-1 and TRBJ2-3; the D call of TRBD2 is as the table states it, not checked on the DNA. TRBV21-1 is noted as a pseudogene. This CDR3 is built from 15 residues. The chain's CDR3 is CASSRTSGGGHTQYF. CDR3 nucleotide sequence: TGTGCCAGCAGTCGGACTAGCGGGGGGGGACATACGCAGTATTTT.

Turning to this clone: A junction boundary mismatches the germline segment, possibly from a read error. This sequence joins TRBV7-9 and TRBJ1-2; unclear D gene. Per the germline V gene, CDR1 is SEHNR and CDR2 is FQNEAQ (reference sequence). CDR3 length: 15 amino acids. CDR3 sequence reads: CSSSLGFFPSYGYTF. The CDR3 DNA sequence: TGTTCCAGCAGCTTAGGTTTTTTCCCCTCGTATGGCTACACCTTC.

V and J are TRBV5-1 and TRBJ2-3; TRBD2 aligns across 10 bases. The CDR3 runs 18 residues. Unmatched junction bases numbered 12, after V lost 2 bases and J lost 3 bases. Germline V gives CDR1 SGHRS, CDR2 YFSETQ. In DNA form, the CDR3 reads TGCGCCAGCAGCTTCCTGGGGGCTAGCGGGGGTGATACAGATACGCAGTATTTT. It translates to CASSFLGASGGDTDTQYF. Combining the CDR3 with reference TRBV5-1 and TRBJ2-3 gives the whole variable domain KAGVTQTPRYLIKTRGQQVTLSCSPISGHRSVSWYQQTPGQGLQFLFEYFSETQRNKGNFPGRFSGRQFSNSRSEMNVSTLELGDSALYLCASSFLGASGGDTDTQYFGPGTRLTVL.

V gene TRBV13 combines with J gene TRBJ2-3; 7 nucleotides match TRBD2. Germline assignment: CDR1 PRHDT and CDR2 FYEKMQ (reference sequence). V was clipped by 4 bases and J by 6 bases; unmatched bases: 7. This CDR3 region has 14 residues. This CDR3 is CASSSPGGLDTQYF. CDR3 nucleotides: TGTGCCAGCAGCTCCCCGGGGGGACTGGATACGCAGTATTTT.

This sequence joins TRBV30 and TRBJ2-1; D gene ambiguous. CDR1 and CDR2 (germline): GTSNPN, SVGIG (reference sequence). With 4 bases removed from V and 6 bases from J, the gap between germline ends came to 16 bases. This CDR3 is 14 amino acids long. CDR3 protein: CAWNPGLGFNEQFF. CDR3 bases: TGTGCCTGGAACCCCGGCCTGGGCTTCAATGAGCAGTTCTTC. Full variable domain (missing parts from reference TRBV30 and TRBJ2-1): SQTIHQWPATLVQPVGSPLSLECTVEGTSNPNLYWYRQAAGRGLQLLFYSVGIGQISSEVPQNLSASRPQDRQFILSSKKLLLSDSGFYLCAWNPGLGFNEQFFGPGTRLTVL.

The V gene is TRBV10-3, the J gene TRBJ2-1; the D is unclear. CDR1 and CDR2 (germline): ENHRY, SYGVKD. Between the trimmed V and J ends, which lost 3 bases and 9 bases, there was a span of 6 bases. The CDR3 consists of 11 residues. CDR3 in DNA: TGTGCCATCAGTGACCTACGTGAGCAGTTCTTC. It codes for CAISDLREQFF.

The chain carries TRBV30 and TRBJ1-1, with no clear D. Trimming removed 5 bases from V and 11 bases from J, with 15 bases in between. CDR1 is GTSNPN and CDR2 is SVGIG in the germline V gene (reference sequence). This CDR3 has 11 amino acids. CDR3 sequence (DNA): TGTGCCTGGGGTGACGCCCTGGAGGCTTTCTTT. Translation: CAWGDALEAFF.

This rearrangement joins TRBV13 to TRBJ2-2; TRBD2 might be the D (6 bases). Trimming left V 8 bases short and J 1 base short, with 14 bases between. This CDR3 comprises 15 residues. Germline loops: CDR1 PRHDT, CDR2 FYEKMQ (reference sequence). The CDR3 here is CASSGTFLNTGELFF. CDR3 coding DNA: TGTGCCAGCTCTGGGACTTTTCTGAACACCGGGGAGCTGTTTTTT.

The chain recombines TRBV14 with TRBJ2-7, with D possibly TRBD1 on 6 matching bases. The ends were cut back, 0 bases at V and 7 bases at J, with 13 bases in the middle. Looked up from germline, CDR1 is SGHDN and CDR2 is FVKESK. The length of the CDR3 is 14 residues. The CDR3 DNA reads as TGTGCCAGCAGCCAAGATTTGGGGGCTAGGGAGCAGTACTTC. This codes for CASSQDLGAREQYF.

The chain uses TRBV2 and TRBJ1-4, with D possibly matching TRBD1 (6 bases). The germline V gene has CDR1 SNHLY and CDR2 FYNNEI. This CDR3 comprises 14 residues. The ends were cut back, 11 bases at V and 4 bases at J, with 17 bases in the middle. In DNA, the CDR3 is TGTGCCGGACGGGACAACAGACTTAATGAAAAACTGTTTTTT. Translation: CAGRDNRLNEKLFF.

This CDR3 is CASSQTGSYEQYF. Written as DNA, the CDR3 is TGCGCCAGCAGCCAGACAGGGAGCTACGAGCAGTACTTC. This sequence joins TRBV4-1 and TRBJ2-7, with TRBD1 identical over 7 bases. The CDR3 spans 13 residues. Germline V lookup: CDR1 MGHRA, CDR2 YSYEKL. Trimming took 3 bases from V and 3 from J; bases not matched to a gene: 2.